The clone carrying this T cell receptor (beta chain) was recorded a few times. Its antigen is not known. This record belongs to a study of cytomegalovirus exposure and HLA in healthy donors. CDR1 and CDR2 from the germline V gene are GTSNPN and SVGIG (reference sequence). The CDR3 is 15 amino acids. V gave up 1 base and J gave up 4 bases, with 16 bases separating them. Both 60 Vbeta primers and 13 Jbeta primers went into the PCR. In the source study's methods: The authors later counted about 80 million unique TCR beta chains, roughly 11 million of them shared. This table comes from immunoSEQ multiplex PCR, and its TCRdb copy is limited to in-frame clones, with some not included. For V, J and clone size, that table is used; D and trimming come from the DNA. The table has around 300,000 clones, roughly 70% seen once. The study, taken as a whole, reports: No immune exposure information besides CMV serostatus was available. Most CMV-associated TCR beta chains appeared HLA-restricted in a later analysis. In vitro confirmation showed three CMV-associated chains to be CMV antigen specific.

The material sequenced was PBMCs. V is TRBV30 and J is TRBJ1-2; D gene uncertain. The origin of this receptor is a female donor in good health and CMV-seronegative. The CDR3 reads CAWSGPLAWVYGYTF. In DNA form, the CDR3 reads TGTGCCTGGAGTGGTCCCCTAGCTTGGGTCTATGGCTACACCTTC.